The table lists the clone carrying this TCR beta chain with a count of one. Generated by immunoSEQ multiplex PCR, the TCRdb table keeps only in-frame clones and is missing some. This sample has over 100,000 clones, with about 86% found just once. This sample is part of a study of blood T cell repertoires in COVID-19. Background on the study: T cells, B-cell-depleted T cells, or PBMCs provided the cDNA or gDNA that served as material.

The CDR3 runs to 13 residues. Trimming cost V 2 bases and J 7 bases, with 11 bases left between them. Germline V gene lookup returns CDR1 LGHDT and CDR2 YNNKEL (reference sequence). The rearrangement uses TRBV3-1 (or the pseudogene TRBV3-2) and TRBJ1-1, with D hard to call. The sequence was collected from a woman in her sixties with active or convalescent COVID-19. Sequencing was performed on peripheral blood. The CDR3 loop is CASSQSVLSEAFF. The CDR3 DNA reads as TGTGCCAGCAGCCAAAGTGTCCTAAGTGAAGCTTTCTTT.